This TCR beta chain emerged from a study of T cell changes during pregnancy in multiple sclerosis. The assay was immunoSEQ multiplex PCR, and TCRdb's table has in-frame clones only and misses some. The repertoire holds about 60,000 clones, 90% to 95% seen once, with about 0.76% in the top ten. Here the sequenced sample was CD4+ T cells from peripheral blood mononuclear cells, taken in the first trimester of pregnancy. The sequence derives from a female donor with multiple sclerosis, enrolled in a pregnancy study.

Here the CDR3 reads CASSITMNTEAFF. The CDR3 nucleotides read TGTGCCAGTAGTATCACAATGAACACTGAAGCTTTCTTT. The chain couples TRBV19 to TRBJ1-1; D ambiguous. The length of the CDR3 is 13 residues. Germline V gene lookup returns CDR1 LNHDA and CDR2 SQIVND (reference sequence). Trimming cost V 3 bases and J 0 bases, with 5 bases left between them.